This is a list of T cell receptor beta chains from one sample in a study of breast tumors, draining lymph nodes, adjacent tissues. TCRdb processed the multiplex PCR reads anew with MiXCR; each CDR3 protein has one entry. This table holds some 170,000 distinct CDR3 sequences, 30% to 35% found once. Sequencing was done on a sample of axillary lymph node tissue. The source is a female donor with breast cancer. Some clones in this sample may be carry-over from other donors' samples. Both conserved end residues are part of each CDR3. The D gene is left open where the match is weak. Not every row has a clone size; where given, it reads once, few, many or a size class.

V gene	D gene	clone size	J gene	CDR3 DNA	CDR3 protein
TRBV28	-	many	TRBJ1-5	TGTGCCAGCAGTTCGAGCCCATGGACGAACAATCAGCCCCAGCATTTT	CASSSSPWTNNQPQHF
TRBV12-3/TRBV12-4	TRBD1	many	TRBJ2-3	TGTGCCAGCAGTGCCGGGACAGGGAGCACAGATACGCAGTATTTT	CASSAGTGSTDTQYF
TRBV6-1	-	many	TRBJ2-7	TGTGCCAGCACCATCGACGGGCACCGCTACGAGCAGTACTTC	CASTIDGHRYEQYF
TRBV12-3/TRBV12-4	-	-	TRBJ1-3	TGTGCCAGCAGTTTTTCGGAAAGAAACACCATATATTTT	CASSFSERNTIYF
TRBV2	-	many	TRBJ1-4	TGTGCCAGCAGTCTCGGGTCTCAGAAGTCGGAAAAACTGTTTTTT	CASSLGSQKSEKLFF
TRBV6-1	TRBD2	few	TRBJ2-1	TGTGCCGGCATCGCGGGGGGTAGCGGGATGCTCAATGAGCAGTTCTTC	CAGIAGGSGMLNEQFF
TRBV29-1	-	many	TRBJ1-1	TGCAGCGCTGGGTCAGGGACGGACACTGAAGCTTTCTTT	CSAGSGTDTEAFF
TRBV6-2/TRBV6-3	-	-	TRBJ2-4	TGTGCCAGCGCTCCACCGGTCAAAAACATTCAGTACTTC	CASAPPVKNIQYF
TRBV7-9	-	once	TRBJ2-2	TGTGCCAGCAGCTTAGACATAGACGGCTACACCGGGGAGCTGTTTTTT	CASSLDIDGYTGELFF
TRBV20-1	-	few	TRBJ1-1	TGCAGTGCTCCGAGTGGGAGGACTGAAGCTTTCTTT	CSAPSGRTEAFF